A selection of T cell receptor beta chains follows, all from one sample in a study of shared clonotypes between healthy human individuals. The protocol was immunoSEQ multiplex PCR, while the TCRdb copy is restricted to in-frame clones and leaves out a portion. The sample includes 1.5 million to 1.9 million clones, 95% to 99% of them seen just once. The sequenced material came from naive CD4+ T cells sorted from blood. Source of these receptors: a man aged 30-40 years in good health. Each CDR3 is given with its conserved first and last residue. A D gene is named only where the DNA matches it firmly. Size values are once, few and many counts, or a class for expanded clones, and some rows have none.

clone size,J gene,V gene,D gene,CDR3 protein,CDR3 DNA
.,TRBJ1-4,TRBV6-5,.,CASSYGRGRVEKLFF,TGTGCCAGCAGTTACGGCCGGGGGAGGGTAGAAAAACTGTTTTTT
.,TRBJ1-5,TRBV28,.,CASSPSWNSNQPQHF,TGTGCCAGCAGTCCCTCTTGGAATAGCAATCAGCCCCAGCATTTT
.,TRBJ1-4,TRBV18,.,CASSPRGTNEKLFF,TGTGCCAGCTCACCAAGGGGCACTAATGAAAAACTGTTTTTT
.,TRBJ1-1,TRBV7-6,TRBD1,CASRRGTGGAMNTEAFF,TGTGCCAGCAGGAGGGGGACAGGGGGTGCTATGAACACTGAAGCTTTCTTT
.,TRBJ2-7,TRBV5-1,.,CASSFTGTYEQYF,TGCGCCAGCAGCTTCACAGGGACCTACGAGCAGTACTTC
.,TRBJ2-1,TRBV12-5,TRBD2,CASGTTASGSPVEQFF,TGTGCTAGTGGTACGACTGCTAGCGGGAGCCCGGTTGAGCAGTTCTTC
.,TRBJ2-7,TRBV14,TRBD2,CASSQSLAGGPYF,TGTGCCAGCAGCCAATCACTAGCGGGAGGCCCGTACTTC
once,TRBJ1-1,TRBV7-9,.,CASSIMGGGRTEAFF,TGTGCCAGCAGCATTATGGGGGGAGGTCGAACTGAAGCTTTCTTT
.,TRBJ1-2,TRBV6-5,.,CASSYRRTTNYGYTF,TGTGCCAGCAGTTACCGTCGGACCACTAACTATGGCTACACCTTC
.,TRBJ2-3,TRBV9,.,CASSLQGGTDTQYF,TGTGCCAGCAGCCTACAGGGAGGGACAGATACGCAGTATTTT
once,TRBJ2-2,TRBV7-9,TRBD1,CASSRMGQGMNRELFF,TGTGCCAGCAGTCGTATGGGACAGGGCATGAACAGGGAGCTGTTTTTT
.,TRBJ2-2,TRBV7-9,TRBD2,CAGGTSVLTGELFF,TGTGCCGGGGGGACTAGCGTATTGACCGGGGAGCTGTTTTTT
.,TRBJ2-1,TRBV30,.,CASALRVRGVNEQFF,TGTGCCTCAGCTTTGCGCGTCAGGGGGGTAAATGAGCAGTTCTTC
few,TRBJ2-7,TRBV9,.,CASSVGASFYEQYF,TGTGCCAGCAGCGTAGGGGCCAGTTTCTACGAGCAGTACTTC
.,TRBJ2-1,TRBV7-2,.,CASRFRGYNEQFF,TGTGCCAGCAGATTTCGGGGCTACAATGAGCAGTTCTTC
.,TRBJ2-7,TRBV11-2,.,CASRTVSYEQYF,TGTGCCAGCAGGACGGTCTCCTACGAGCAGTACTTC
.,TRBJ2-1,TRBV19,TRBD2,CASRRTSGSLGNEQFF,TGTGCCAGTAGGCGAACTAGCGGGAGTTTAGGCAATGAGCAGTTCTTC
.,TRBJ2-7,TRBV10-3,.,CATSFNGGFYEQYF,TGTGCCACTTCCTTTAACGGGGGATTCTACGAGCAGTACTTC
.,TRBJ2-7,TRBV5-5,.,CASSLAPLASSYEQYF,TGTGCCAGCAGCTTGGCCCCCTTGGCCAGCTCCTACGAGCAGTACTTC
.,TRBJ2-7,TRBV5-6,.,CASSLGGRVSYEQYF,TGTGCCAGCAGCTTGGGGGGACGGGTCTCCTACGAGCAGTACTTC
.,TRBJ1-1,TRBV9,TRBD1,CASSAPGQGGFTINTEAFF,TGTGCCAGCAGCGCCCCGGGACAGGGGGGTTTTACGATTAACACTGAAGCTTTCTTT
.,TRBJ2-1,TRBV6-5,TRBD2,CASSGLAVSYNEQFF,TGTGCCAGCAGCGGACTAGCGGTATCCTACAATGAGCAGTTCTTC
.,TRBJ2-1,TRBV7-8,TRBD2,CASSPRASGSSYNEQFF,TGTGCCAGCAGCCCCCGGGCGAGCGGGAGCTCCTACAATGAGCAGTTCTTC
.,TRBJ2-6,TRBV15,.,CATSRMHSGANVLTF,TGTGCCACCAGCAGGATGCACTCTGGGGCCAACGTCCTGACTTTC
once,TRBJ2-3,TRBV29-1,TRBD1,CSANRGPDTQYF,TGCAGCGCTAACAGGGGTCCAGATACGCAGTATTTT
.,TRBJ1-2,TRBV29-1,.,CSVEGSKESNYGYTF,TGCAGCGTTGAGGGCAGCAAAGAGTCTAACTATGGCTACACCTTC
.,TRBJ1-1,TRBV7-9,.,CASSLAPGHRF,TGTGCCAGCAGCTTAGCTCCGGGACACCGCTTT
.,TRBJ2-5,TRBV4-3,.,CASSQDPNLGTQYF,TGCGCCAGCAGCCAAGACCCGAACCTTGGGACCCAGTACTTC
.,TRBJ2-2,TRBV9,TRBD2,CASSVTSGIRTGELFF,TGTGCCAGCAGCGTAACTAGCGGGATCCGCACCGGGGAGCTGTTTTTT
.,TRBJ2-3,TRBV2,.,CASSEALGGAYGTQYF,TGTGCCAGCAGTGAAGCGCTCGGGGGCGCGTACGGTACGCAGTATTTT
.,TRBJ2-1,TRBV15,.,CATSRDRARKFF,TGTGCCACCAGCAGAGATCGGGCTCGCAAGTTCTTC
.,TRBJ2-3,TRBV12-5,.,CASGLVLTTRRADTQYF,TGTGCTAGTGGTTTGGTACTAACAACGAGAAGGGCAGATACGCAGTATTTT
.,TRBJ1-2,TRBV28,.,CASSFRGGGYGYTF,TGTGCCAGCAGTTTCAGGGGCGGGGGATATGGCTACACCTTC
once,TRBJ1-2,TRBV2,.,CASRVNRESRNYGYTF,TGTGCCAGCAGGGTTAACAGGGAATCCAGGAACTATGGCTACACCTTC
once,TRBJ2-7,TRBV4-1,TRBD1,CASSQERRQGIYEQYF,TGCGCCAGCAGCCAAGAACGGCGACAGGGGATCTACGAGCAGTACTTC
.,TRBJ1-1,TRBV7-2,.,CASSLWQDYGEAFF,TGTGCCAGCAGCTTATGGCAGGATTATGGTGAAGCTTTCTTT
.,TRBJ1-2,TRBV7-2,TRBD1,CASSLGGSDRGSGYTF,TGTGCCAGCAGCTTAGGAGGGAGTGACAGGGGGAGTGGCTACACCTTC
once,TRBJ2-7,TRBV6-5,TRBD1,CASSTTTGLSYEQYF,TGTGCCAGCAGTACAACGACAGGGCTATCCTACGAGCAGTACTTC
.,TRBJ1-4,TRBV27,TRBD1,CASSSGTGWEKLFF,TGTGCCAGCAGCTCCGGGACAGGGTGGGAAAAACTGTTTTTT
.,TRBJ2-3,TRBV18,.,CASSPMGLGPQGADTQYF,TGTGCCAGCTCACCAATGGGGTTAGGGCCCCAGGGCGCAGATACGCAGTATTTT
.,TRBJ1-2,TRBV20-1,.,CSAPLVGYTF,TGCAGTGCCCCACTAGTGGGCTACACCTTC
.,TRBJ2-1,TRBV5-6,.,CASRGRGGINEQFF,TGTGCCAGCAGGGGCAGGGGTGGTATCAATGAGCAGTTCTTC
.,TRBJ1-1,TRBV2,.,CASSRQLNTEAFF,TGTGCCAGCAGCAGACAGTTGAACACTGAAGCTTTCTTT
.,TRBJ1-1,TRBV19,.,CASSIRRLNTEAFF,TGTGCCAGTAGTATCAGGCGATTGAACACTGAAGCTTTCTTT
.,TRBJ1-5,TRBV15,.,CATSRAENQPQHF,TGTGCCACCAGCAGAGCCGAAAATCAGCCCCAGCATTTT
.,TRBJ2-7,TRBV27,.,CASSLIEGSGYEQYF,TGTGCCAGCAGTTTAATTGAAGGGTCGGGGTACGAGCAGTACTTC
.,TRBJ2-3,TRBV5-1,TRBD1,CASSITQGEGTQYF,TGCGCCAGCAGCATAACTCAGGGGGAAGGTACGCAGTATTTT
.,TRBJ2-2,TRBV5-6,.,CASSFFPNSNTGELFF,TGTGCCAGCAGCTTTTTCCCTAACTCGAACACCGGGGAGCTGTTTTTT
.,TRBJ2-4,TRBV5-1,.,CASSLDLQVNIQYF,TGCGCCAGCAGCCTTGATCTACAGGTAAACATTCAGTACTTC
.,TRBJ2-3,TRBV29-1,.,CSVAASVQTDTQYF,TGCAGCGTTGCAGCGAGCGTGCAAACAGATACGCAGTATTTT
.,TRBJ2-7,TRBV9,.,CASSVEAYPIYEQYF,TGTGCCAGCAGCGTAGAGGCATACCCAATCTACGAGCAGTACTTC
.,TRBJ2-7,TRBV5-6,.,CASSFTPGLPYEQYF,TGTGCCAGCAGCTTTACTCCGGGACTTCCGTACGAGCAGTACTTC
once,TRBJ1-3,TRBV5-5,.,CASSQERLSGNTIYF,TGTGCCAGCAGCCAGGAGCGACTGTCTGGAAACACCATATATTTT
.,TRBJ1-5,TRBV13,TRBD1,CASSSGQGNQPQHF,TGTGCCAGCAGCTCGGGACAGGGCAATCAGCCCCAGCATTTT
.,TRBJ1-2,TRBV28,.,CASSLNPSVRGGYTF,TGTGCCAGCAGTTTGAACCCAAGCGTCCGGGGTGGCTACACCTTC
.,TRBJ2-6,TRBV5-1,.,CASSLEYGGGGANVLTF,TGCGCCAGCAGCTTGGAGTACGGGGGCGGTGGGGCCAACGTCCTGACTTTC
.,TRBJ1-5,TRBV9,.,CASSVEGNSNQPQHF,TGTGCCAGCAGCGTAGAAGGGAATAGCAATCAGCCCCAGCATTTT
.,TRBJ2-7,TRBV28,.,CATATFGSKSYEQYF,TGTGCCACCGCGACTTTCGGGAGTAAGTCCTACGAGCAGTACTTC